This TCR beta chain was obtained from a study of identical twins (dated by TCRdb to the mid-2010s). For context, the study as a whole: To test whether fetal clonotypes persist, the study used deep sequencing on TCR alpha and beta repertoires from monozygotic twins, unrelated adults of various ages, and cord blood. To rule out contamination, the twin experiments were replicated at different times with different library preparation protocols.

The receptor library was made with 5' RACE. Sequencing used an Illumina HiSeq 2000. Template switching added a universal primer binding site, and the final cDNA carried a unique molecular identifier that allowed TCR cDNA molecules to be counted accurately. First-strand cDNA for TCR alpha and beta chains was synthesized from specific primers in the conserved constant-segment region. To control for contamination, every cDNA library was double barcoded, receiving both a SMART-Mk sample barcode and Illumina barcodes. TruSeq adapter sequences, together with Illumina sample barcodes, were added in two successive PCR steps. The Illumina HiSeq platform was used with custom primers to sequence TCR alpha and beta cDNA libraries. As for how the authors treated the data: MiGEC was used to process raw reads and extract unique molecular identifiers, and MiXCR was used to find CDR3 positions. For each individual, recombination models were inferred using an EM algorithm with the repgenHMM and IGoR tools. The analysis of shared clonotypes was done with the tcR package in R, with sharing normalized by the product of cloneset sizes. Out-of-frame nonproductive sequences were analyzed to study raw recombination free of thymic and clonal selection effects. TCRdb reanalyzed the raw reads on its own, using fastp at Q25 for trimming and MiXCR for clone calling, and kept in-frame beta chains. Rows merge per CDR3 protein into single entries with the most common DNA and genes. TCRdb assigned the V and J calls; the authors' analysis was not used. The sample has about 660,000 distinct CDR3 sequences on record, 8% to 9% of them singletons. The ten largest account for about 0.98% of the sample.

This clonotype was seen at least ten times. The specificity of this receptor is unknown. No base qualities exist here, and no much larger clone lies one base off it. Every donor was a healthy Caucasian. The twin cohort consisted of three pairs of female monozygotic twins, all aged about 18 to 29 years. RNA for TCR libraries was isolated from peripheral blood mononuclear cells. Here is what the overall study found, with its caveats: A weaker excess of twin sharing was found in beta out-of-frame sequences because the signal-to-noise ratio was lowered by fewer shared sequences. Conclusions relied on cross-sectional statistical analysis, since the same donors could not be followed over many years. In monozygotic twins, recombination models systematically underestimated out-of-frame TCR alpha sharing, but the models matched the sharing seen between unrelated individuals. Fewer insertions were carried by abundant cord blood beta clonotypes; a weaker similar trend was observed in young adult naive repertoires, while no such trend was observed in memory repertoires. Compared with coincidental sharing between unrelated individuals, an excess of low generation-probability sequences was observed among out-of-frame TCR alpha sequences shared between twins. Zero-insertion analyses could be partly confounded by invariant T cells such as MAIT and iNKT, although diverse VJ usage argued against such confounding for most clonotypes.

This same sample was also taken into another study, of yellow fever vaccine responses in identical twins. In that second paper, the authors write: According to the authors, in identical twins the way T cells responded to vaccination appeared partly convergent and partly personalized. The study precisely tracked vaccine-responding T cell clones in identical twins.

What was sequenced was PBMCs. The TCR originated in a woman younger than 30 in good health.

CDR3 region: CASSQSLGENYGYTF. The bases read TGCGCCAGCAGCCAATCTCTGGGGGAGAACTATGGCTACACCTTC. The V and J segments used are TRBV4-1 and TRBJ1-2, and TRBD1 may be the D gene, going by 5 matching bases. Based on the germline V gene, the CDR1 and CDR2 sequences are MGHRA and YSYEKL. The CDR3 sequence holds 15 residues, the cysteine and phenylalanine included. Left in the record is the CDR3 DNA by itself, 45 bases read in frame from the first base. V sheds 2 bases and J sheds 2 bases, leaving 12 bases between their ends.